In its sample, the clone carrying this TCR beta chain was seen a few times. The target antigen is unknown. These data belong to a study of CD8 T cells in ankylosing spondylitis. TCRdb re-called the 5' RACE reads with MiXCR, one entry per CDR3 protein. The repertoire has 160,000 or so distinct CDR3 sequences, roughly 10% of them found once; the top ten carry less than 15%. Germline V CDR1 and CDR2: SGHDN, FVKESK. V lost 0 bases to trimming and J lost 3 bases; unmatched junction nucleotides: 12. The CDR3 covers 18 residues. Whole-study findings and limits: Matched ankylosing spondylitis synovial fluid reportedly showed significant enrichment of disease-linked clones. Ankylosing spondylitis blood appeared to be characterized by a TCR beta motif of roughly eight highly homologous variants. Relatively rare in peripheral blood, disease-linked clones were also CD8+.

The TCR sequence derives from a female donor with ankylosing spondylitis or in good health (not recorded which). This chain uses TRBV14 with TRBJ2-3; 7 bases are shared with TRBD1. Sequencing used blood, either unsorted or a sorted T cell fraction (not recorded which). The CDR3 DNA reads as TGTGCCAGCAGCCAAGAGGGATTCAACAGGGGTGCGACAGATACGCAGTATTTT. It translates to CASSQEGFNRGATDTQYF.